Sequencing of this TCR beta chain was carried out in a study of metastatic and nonmetastatic thyroid tumors. Study-level background: Repertoires of blood and of tissue (tumor or nodule) from malignant and benign thyroid patients were compared. Study-wide results and caveats: Benign nodules reportedly had significantly lower TCR beta diversity than malignant thyroid tumors in blood and tumor.

Authors' data handling: A distant-metastasis classifier for papillary thyroid cancer was built using CDR3 differences across clinicopathological groups. TCRdb called clones again from the PCR reads with MiXCR. TCRdb, not the authors, supplied the V and J calls. Altogether 20,000 to 25,000 clones are present, approximately 40% being singletons, with the ten largest covering approximately 21%. To note about this clone: The target antigen is unknown.

Patients were all untreated before their thyroid surgery. V was pared by 1 base and J by 2 bases, with 3 bases of the junction left unmatched. The V gene's germline CDR1 is SGHRS and CDR2 YFSETQ. This CDR3 region has 16 residues. This TCR was sampled from a male donor with papillary thyroid cancer or a benign thyroid nodule (not recorded which). Some clones in this sample may be carry-over from other donors' samples. Sequenced input: blood. The chain uses TRBV5-1 and TRBJ2-2, with 9 bases aligning to TRBD1. CDR3 bases: TGCGCCAGCAGCTTGACAGGGGGCCATAACACCGGGGAGCTGTTTTTT. This translates into CASSLTGGHNTGELFF.